One sample yielded the 26 T cell receptor beta chains listed below, sequenced in a study of shared clonotypes between healthy human individuals. Naivety among CD8 cells was defined by CD45RO negativity and positive CCR7 selection, thereby excluding terminally differentiated effector memory CD45RA+ cells. Profiled with immunoSEQ multiplex PCR; TCRdb holds only in-frame clones, not every one. The data hold about 2 million clones, with just under 95% observed a single time. Sequencing was carried out using naive CD8+ T cells sorted from blood. Receptors were obtained from a young man in good health.

This rearrangement joins TRBV28 to TRBJ2-2; D is possibly TRBD1 (6 bases). The ends were cut back, 6 bases at V and 1 base at J, with 15 bases in the middle. This CDR3 region has 16 residues. Per the germline V gene, CDR1 is MDHEN and CDR2 is SYDVKM. This CDR3 reads CASRLTGPVNTGELFF. Here the CDR3 DNA reads TGTGCCAGCAGGCTGACAGGCCCCGTGAACACCGGGGAGCTGTTTTTT.

The gene calls are TRBV11-2 and TRBJ1-2; D is uncertain. Trimming stripped 4 bases from V and 0 bases from J, with 6 bases between. This CDR3 contains 13 residues. The germline gives CDR1 SGHAT, CDR2 FQNNGV. CDR3 coding DNA: TGTGCCAGCAGCTACGAGGCTAACTATGGCTACACCTTC. This gives the protein CASSYEANYGYTF.

The rearrangement uses TRBV6-5 and TRBJ2-2; no clear D. The V end was cut by 1 base, the J end by 6 bases, with 12 bases between. The CDR3 runs 15 residues. CDR1 MNHEY and CDR2 SVGAGI come from the germline V gene. Written as DNA, the CDR3 is TGTGCCAGCAGTTACTTCCGGTCAGTCTCCGGGGAGCTGTTTTTT. Its translation: CASSYFRSVSGELFF.

The rearrangement links TRBV12-5 to TRBJ1-2, with 7 bases that match TRBD1. Trimming removed 0 bases from V and 6 bases from J; junction bases left unmatched: 10. This CDR3 spans 16 amino acids. Germline values: CDR1 LGHNT, CDR2 FRNRAP. The CDR3 spells CASGLVGGKTGDGYTF. CDR3 DNA: TGTGCTAGTGGTTTGGTCGGGGGTAAAACAGGGGATGGCTACACCTTC.

The rearrangement joins TRBV11-1 to TRBJ1-2, with 7 bases matching TRBD1. CDR3 length: 13 residues. Germline lookup yields CDR1 SGHAT and CDR2 FQDESV (reference sequence). The junction had 3 bases not matched to a gene; V was cut back by 2 bases and J by 6 bases. The chain's CDR3 is CASSLSQGDGYTF. The DNA for the CDR3 is TGTGCCAGCAGCTTATCCCAGGGGGATGGCTACACCTTC.

J is TRBJ2-5 and V is TRBV6-1; 9 bases are shared with TRBD2. Germline CDR1 reads MNHNS; CDR2 reads SASEGT. This CDR3 spans 15 amino acids. V gave up 7 bases and J gave up 5 bases; unmatched junction bases: 11. In nucleotides, the CDR3 is TGTGCCAGCAAGGAGAGCGGGGGGCCGGGGGAGACCCAGTACTTC. This sequence encodes CASKESGGPGETQYF.

Notes on this clone: This sample also contains other DNA sequences that code for the same CDR3. This chain joins TRBV30 and TRBJ1-5; D is ambiguous. Looked up from germline, CDR1 is GTSNPN and CDR2 is SVGIG (reference sequence). The V and J ends lost 0 bases and 7 bases respectively, with 13 bases between them. The CDR3 is 14 amino acids. Written as DNA, the CDR3 is TGTGCCTGGAGTGTACAAGGAGGGAACCAGCCCCAGCATTTT. This encodes CAWSVQGGNQPQHF.

The gene calls are TRBV4-1 and TRBJ1-5, with D unresolved. This CDR3 spans 14 amino acids. With 2 bases removed from V and 7 bases from J, the gap between germline ends came to 12 bases. CDR1 and CDR2 (germline): MGHRA, YSYEKL. The DNA for the CDR3 is TGCGCCAGCAGCCAACAGGACCCCGGCCAGCCCCAGCATTTT. This translates into CASSQQDPGQPQHF.

On this clone: Within the sample, other DNA sequences also encode this same CDR3. V usage is TRBV27 and J usage is TRBJ2-7; D is possibly TRBD2 (5 bases). CDR3 length: 12 amino acids. Germline values: CDR1 MNHEY, CDR2 SMNVEV (reference sequence). V was clipped by 2 bases and J by 5 bases, with 7 bases between them. The CDR3 nucleotides read TGTGCCAGCAGTTTAATGGGAGACGAGCAGTACTTC. This translates into CASSLMGDEQYF.

V and J are TRBV9 and TRBJ2-7, with no clear D. The germline V gene has CDR1 SGDLS and CDR2 YYNGEE. This CDR3 region has 14 residues. The V end was cut by 0 bases, the J end by 3 bases, with 10 bases between. The CDR3 loop is CASSVVEFGYEQYF. Written as DNA, the CDR3 is TGTGCCAGCAGCGTAGTGGAATTTGGCTACGAGCAGTACTTC.

The chain links TRBV5-1 to TRBJ2-7; D is unresolved. Germline V gene data show CDR1 as SGHRS and CDR2 as YFSETQ. CDR3 length equals 15 residues. Trimming shortened V by 4 bases and J by 4 bases, and 18 bases separated the two germline ends. As DNA, the CDR3 is TGCGCCAGCAGCAGTCGTAACACGGGCAGGTACGAGCAGTACTTC. It specifies CASSSRNTGRYEQYF.

The rearrangement joins TRBV5-8 to TRBJ2-3, with 9 positions matching TRBD2. Germline values: CDR1 SGHTS, CDR2 YDEGEE. This CDR3 region has 14 residues. V gave up 5 bases and J gave up 1 base; unmatched junction bases: 2. DNA of the CDR3: TGTGCCAGCAGAGCGGGGGGCCGCACAGATACGCAGTATTTT. Its translation is CASRAGGRTDTQYF.

This chain joins TRBV10-3 and TRBJ2-5; D perhaps matches TRBD1 (7 bases). Germline loops: CDR1 ENHRY, CDR2 SYGVKD. The CDR3 has 15 amino acids. Trimming removed 3 bases from V and 5 bases from J, with 16 bases in between. The CDR3 loop is CAISDLPQGRETQYF. The CDR3 DNA reads TGTGCCATCAGTGATCTCCCACAGGGGAGGGAGACCCAGTACTTC.

J is TRBJ2-3 and V is TRBV27, with D perhaps assigned TRBD1 or TRBD2 (5 bases each). The CDR3 extends over 13 amino acids. Germline assignment: CDR1 MNHEY and CDR2 SMNVEV (reference sequence). Trimming took 3 bases from V and 5 from J, leaving 9 bases between them. The CDR3 spells CASSLGVIDTQYF. The CDR3 bases are TGTGCCAGCAGTTTGGGGGTGATAGATACGCAGTATTTT.

The chain couples TRBV11-1 to TRBJ1-1; no firm D call. Trimming removed 5 bases at V and 0 bases at J, with 16 bases between. The CDR3 extends over 16 amino acids. The germline V gene encodes CDR1 SGHAT and CDR2 FQDESV (reference sequence). CDR3 DNA sequence: TGTGCCAGCAGCCCGACTGCCGGATACATGAACACTGAAGCTTTCTTT. Amino acid sequence: CASSPTAGYMNTEAFF.

The chain has TRBV4-2 and TRBJ2-7, with 8 bases that match TRBD1. Germline CDR1 and CDR2: LGHNA and YNFKEQ. This CDR3 region has 17 residues. J gave up 6 bases and V 0 bases, and 13 bases lay outside the gene matches. The DNA of the CDR3 is TGTGCCAGCAGCCAAGAAGATCTCGGGCAGGGGGCCGCCGAGCAGTACTTC. It translates to CASSQEDLGQGAAEQYF.

In regard to this clone: Other DNA sequences in this specimen translate into the identical CDR3. The chain recombines TRBV13 with TRBJ2-5; D remains unclear. CDR1 is PRHDT and CDR2 is FYEKMQ in the germline V gene (reference sequence). This CDR3 has 11 residues. V was pared by 5 bases and J by 2 bases, with 3 bases between. The CDR3 DNA follows: TGTGCCAGCAGCGGACAAGAGACCCAGTACTTC. The encoded protein is CASSGQETQYF.

This clone was detected only once. Germline is not matched at one junction end, which may reflect a read error. This sequence joins TRBV4-3 and TRBJ2-2, with D possibly matching TRBD2 (5 bases). Germline loops: CDR1 LGHNA, CDR2 YSLEER. This CDR3 has 15 residues. CDR3 DNA: TGCGCCAGCAGCCAAGATACGGGGATCACCTGGGAGCTGTTTTTT. This codes for CASSQDTGITWELFF.

This clone has only one observation. This CDR3 is CASSLNARTGGTYEQYF. In DNA form, the CDR3 reads TGTGCCAGCAGTTTAAATGCCCGGACAGGCGGGACCTACGAGCAGTACTTC. The rearrangement joins TRBV28 to TRBJ2-7; D may be TRBD1 (7 bases). CDR1 is MDHEN and CDR2 is SYDVKM in the germline V gene. V was shortened by 2 bases and J by 2 bases, with 19 bases between the two germline ends. This CDR3 comprises 17 residues.

The CDR3: CASSRRASYEQYF. Here the CDR3 DNA reads TGTGCCAGCTCTCGGAGGGCTTCCTACGAGCAGTACTTC. The J gene is TRBJ2-7, the V gene TRBV18, with D tentatively TRBD2 (6 bases). The V end lost 6 bases, the J end lost 1 base, and 10 bases lay between the germline ends. Germline assignment: CDR1 KGHSH and CDR2 LQKENI. The CDR3 extends over 13 amino acids.

Concerning this clone: This sample includes further DNA sequences coding for the same CDR3. In DNA, the CDR3 is TGTGCCAGCAGCTTAGAGGAGAACACTGAAGCTTTCTTT. This gives the protein CASSLEENTEAFF. This chain uses TRBV13 with TRBJ1-1; no clear D gene. There are 13 residues in the CDR3. Germline CDR1 is PRHDT and CDR2 is FYEKMQ (reference sequence). The V gene lost 1 base and the J gene lost 1 base, with 4 bases spanning the gap.

V usage is TRBV27 and J usage is TRBJ2-7; a possible D gene is TRBD1 (5 bases). CDR1 is MNHEY and CDR2 is SMNVEV in the germline V gene (reference sequence). The CDR3 is 14 residues long. V was cut by 5 bases and J by 1 base, with 12 bases left in between. The CDR3 here is CASSPLRTSYEQYF. The CDR3 nucleotides are TGTGCCAGCAGTCCTCTTAGGACATCCTACGAGCAGTACTTC.

This rearrangement joins TRBV13 to TRBJ1-2; 9 nucleotides agree with TRBD1. Trimming took 1 base from V and 7 from J; bases not matched to a gene: 7. Germline values: CDR1 PRHDT, CDR2 FYEKMQ (reference sequence). This CDR3 contains 15 residues. The CDR3 loop is CASSLADRGAGGYTF. Written as DNA, the CDR3 is TGTGCCAGCAGCTTAGCGGACAGGGGAGCGGGTGGCTACACCTTC.

This rearrangement joins TRBV5-4 to TRBJ2-3; tentatively, D is TRBD1 or TRBD2 (6 bases each). The CDR3 extends over 14 amino acids. CDR1 is SGHNT and CDR2 is YYREEE in the germline V gene (reference sequence). V lost 7 bases and J 3 bases, leaving 15 bases between the germline ends. The CDR3 loop is CASRYPGATDTQYF. The CDR3 region has the DNA TGTGCCAGCCGGTATCCGGGGGCAACAGATACGCAGTATTTT.

The V and J genes are TRBV27 and TRBJ1-6; D call uncertain. CDR1 is MNHEY and CDR2 is SMNVEV in the germline V gene (reference sequence). This CDR3 is built from 16 residues. Trimming removed 6 bases from V and 4 bases from J, with 16 bases in between. Here the CDR3 reads CASSHDWQPYNSPLHF. The DNA of the CDR3 is TGTGCCAGCAGCCACGACTGGCAGCCGTATAATTCACCCCTCCACTTT.

The gene calls are TRBV6-6 and TRBJ1-1; no definite D call. The CDR3 is made up of 13 amino acids. The germline CDR1 and CDR2 sequences are MNHNY and SVGAGI (reference sequence). The V end lost 8 bases, the J end lost 1 base, and 11 bases lay between the germline ends. This CDR3 reads CASFLFENTEAFF. In nucleotides, the CDR3 is TGTGCCAGCTTCCTCTTTGAGAACACTGAAGCTTTCTTT.